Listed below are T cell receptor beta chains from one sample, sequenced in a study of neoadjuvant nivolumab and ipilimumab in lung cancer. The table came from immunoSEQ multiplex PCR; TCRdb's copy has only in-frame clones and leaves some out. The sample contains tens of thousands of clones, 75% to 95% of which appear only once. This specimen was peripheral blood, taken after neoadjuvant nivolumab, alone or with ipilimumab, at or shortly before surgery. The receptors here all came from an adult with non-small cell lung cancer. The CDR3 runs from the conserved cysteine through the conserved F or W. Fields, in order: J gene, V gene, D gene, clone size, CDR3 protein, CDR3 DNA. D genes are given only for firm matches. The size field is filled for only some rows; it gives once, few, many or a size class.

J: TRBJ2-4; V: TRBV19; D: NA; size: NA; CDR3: CASSISDLGQNIQYF; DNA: TGTGCCAGTAGTATATCGGACTTAGGGCAAAACATTCAGTACTTC
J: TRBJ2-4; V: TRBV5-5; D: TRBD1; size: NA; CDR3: CASSLGVGGSIAKNIQYF; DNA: TGTGCCAGCAGCTTGGGTGTAGGGGGCAGTATAGCCAAAAACATTCAGTACTTC
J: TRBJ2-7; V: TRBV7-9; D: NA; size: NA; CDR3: CASSPRFRPYEQYF; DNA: TGTGCCAGCAGCCCGCGATTTCGACCTTACGAGCAGTACTTC
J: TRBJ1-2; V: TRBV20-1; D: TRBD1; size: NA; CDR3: CMGQGLGYTF; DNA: TGCATGGGACAGGGGTTAGGCTACACCTTC
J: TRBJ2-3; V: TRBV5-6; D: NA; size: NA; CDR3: CASSQARGRWGDTQYF; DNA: TGTGCCAGCAGCCAGGCGCGGGGTCGATGGGGCGATACGCAGTATTTT
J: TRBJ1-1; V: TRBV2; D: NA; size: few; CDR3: CASSSATGLNTEAFF; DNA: TGTGCCAGCAGTTCAGCCACAGGGCTGAACACTGAAGCTTTCTTT
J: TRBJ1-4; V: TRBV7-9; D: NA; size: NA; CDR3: CASSSRRNEKLFF; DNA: TGTGCCAGCAGCTCTAGGAGAAATGAAAAACTGTTTTTT
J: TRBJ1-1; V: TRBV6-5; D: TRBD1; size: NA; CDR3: CASSLDRVAEAFF; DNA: TGTGCCAGCAGCCTGGACAGGGTCGCTGAAGCTTTCTTT
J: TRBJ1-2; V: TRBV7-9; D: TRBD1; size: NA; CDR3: CASSLSGDSLYGYTF; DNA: TGTGCCAGCAGCTTAAGTGGGGACAGCCTCTATGGCTACACCTTC
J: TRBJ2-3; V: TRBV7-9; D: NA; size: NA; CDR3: CASSDTGSADTQYF; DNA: TGTGCCAGCAGCGATACAGGGAGCGCAGATACGCAGTATTTT